The 11 T cell receptor beta chains in this list originate from one sample, sequenced in a study of T cell responses to AZD1222 COVID-19 vaccine. Clones were read by immunoSEQ multiplex PCR, and TCRdb kept only the in-frame ones, dropping some. The sample lists about 100,000 clones; roughly nine tenths were seen once. Here the sequenced sample was peripheral blood, taken on day 0 of AZD1222 vaccination. All receptors derive from an adult in good health.

This clone was detected many times. The chain couples TRBV11-3 to TRBJ2-6; D is unresolved. The CDR3 has 15 residues. Per the germline V gene, CDR1 is SGHNT and CDR2 is YENEEA. Trimming removed 2 bases from V and 2 bases from J, with 7 bases in between. The CDR3 region is CASSLKITGANVLTF. CDR3 DNA sequence: TGTGCCAGCAGCTTAAAGATCACTGGGGCCAACGTCCTGACTTTC.

V is TRBV29-1 and J is TRBJ2-5; no reliable D call. The CDR3 length is 14 residues. Trimming cost V 6 bases and J 5 bases, with 19 bases left between them. Germline-derived CDR1 and CDR2 are SQVTM and ANQGSEA. The CDR3 DNA reads as TGCAGCGTCAAACGGACGGACCGGTGGGAGACCCAGTACTTC. Residues: CSVKRTDRWETQYF.

The V call is TRBV19, the J call TRBJ2-7, with 7 bases that match TRBD2. The junction had 2 bases not matched to a gene; V was cut back by 0 bases and J by 3 bases. The CDR3 sequence is 14 residues long. The germline gives CDR1 LNHDA, CDR2 SQIVND (reference sequence). The CDR3 sequence is CASSIDGDYYEQYF. Here the CDR3 DNA reads TGTGCCAGTAGTATAGATGGGGACTACTACGAGCAGTACTTC.

The chain recombines TRBV7-6 with TRBJ1-5, with 11 bases aligning to TRBD1. V was clipped by 4 bases and J by 5 bases; unmatched bases: 4. This CDR3 region has 15 residues. Germline CDR1 SGHVS, CDR2 FNYEAQ. The CDR3 here is CASSSRTGGYQPQHF. CDR3 DNA: TGTGCCAGCAGCTCGCGGACAGGGGGCTATCAGCCCCAGCATTTT.

V is TRBV24-1 and J is TRBJ1-1; no firm D call. Germline CDR1 and CDR2: KGHDR and SFDVKD. This CDR3 is 12 amino acids long. Trimming cost V 4 bases and J 11 bases, with 13 bases left between them. The CDR3 sequence: CATSDTEDYAFF. The CDR3 nucleotides are TGTGCCACCAGTGACACGGAGGATTACGCTTTCTTT.

This chain links TRBV18 with TRBJ1-6; no definite D call. The CDR3 length is 13 residues. Germline-derived CDR1 and CDR2 are KGHSH and LQKENI. V was shortened by 2 bases and J by 7 bases, with 6 bases between the two germline ends. CDR3 region: CASSPGNNSPLHF. CDR3 in DNA: TGTGCCAGCTCACCAGGGAACAATTCACCCCTCCACTTT.

This clone was counted between two and nine times. V and J are TRBV3-1 (or the pseudogene TRBV3-2) and TRBJ2-5, with D possibly called TRBD1 or TRBD2 (5 bases each). The CDR3 sequence is 17 residues long. Germline CDR1 reads LGHDT; CDR2 reads YNNKEL (reference sequence). The V gene lost 0 bases and the J gene lost 5 bases, with 19 bases spanning the gap. The CDR3 is CASSQEKGPPSVETQYF. For the CDR3, the DNA is TGTGCCAGCAGCCAAGAAAAGGGACCACCCAGTGTGGAGACCCAGTACTTC.

The chain uses TRBV19 and TRBJ1-2; D uncertain. Deletions cut 3 bases from V and 6 bases from J, with 26 bases between. The CDR3 covers 18 residues. Germline-derived CDR1 and CDR2 are LNHDA and SQIVND (reference sequence). The CDR3 sequence: CASSIPRSLLTLGNGYTF. CDR3 DNA sequence: TGTGCCAGTAGTATTCCCCGCTCCCTCCTGACCTTGGGCAATGGCTACACCTTC.

The chain is built from TRBV21-1 and TRBJ1-3. TRBV21-1 is a pseudogene locus. The CDR3 is 14 amino acids. The CDR3 bases are TGTGCCAGCCAATCGAGGACCTCTGGAAACACCATATATTTT. This codes for CASQSRTSGNTIYF.

The gene calls are TRBV5-8 and TRBJ2-5; D call uncertain. V was cut by 4 bases and J by 5 bases, with 12 bases left in between. In germline, CDR1 is SGHTS, CDR2 YDEGEE. The CDR3 consists of 13 residues. CDR3 coding DNA: TGTGCCAGCAGCAGTTTTGATGGGGAGACCCAGTACTTC. It yields the protein CASSSFDGETQYF.

CDR3 region: CASSRGQYQETQYF. The CDR3 nucleotides are TGCGCCAGCAGCCGCGGACAGTACCAAGAGACCCAGTACTTC. This chain uses TRBV4-1 with TRBJ2-5; the D gene is possibly TRBD1 (6 bases). V lost 4 bases and J lost 0, with 9 bases in between. CDR3 length: 14 amino acids. Germline V gene data show CDR1 as MGHRA and CDR2 as YSYEKL.